A selection of T cell receptor beta chains follows, all from one sample in a study of post-analysis software for immune sequencing data. One entry per CDR3 protein results from TCRdb running MiXCR on the PCR reads. This table has about 380,000 distinct CDR3 sequences, about a third appearing once. The specimen was blood. The source is a girl between 10 and 17 years old with multiple sclerosis. Each CDR3 is given with its conserved first and last residue. The D gene is left open where the match is weak. Expanded clones are given a class, and other clones once, few, many or no size at all.

many,-,TRBJ2-3,TRBV12-3/TRBV12-4,TGTGCCAGCAGCCTACGGGGGCTCACAGATACGCAGTATTTT,CASSLRGLTDTQYF
-,-,TRBJ1-2,TRBV9,TGTGCCAGCAGCGTAGGGGGAGGCGGAGCCGACCTCTATGGCTACACCTTC,CASSVGGGGADLYGYTF
few,TRBD1,TRBJ2-1,TRBV3-1,TGTGCCAGCAGCCAGAACGGACAGGGCCTCCACAATGAGCAGTTCTTC,CASSQNGQGLHNEQFF
few,-,TRBJ1-5,TRBV7-9,TGTGCCAGCAGCTTAGGAGACTGGAATCAGCCCCAGCATTTT,CASSLGDWNQPQHF
-,-,TRBJ2-7,TRBV15,TGTGCCACCAGCAGAGATGGGGACGGGCGCTACGAGCAGTACTTC,CATSRDGDGRYEQYF
-,-,TRBJ1-2,TRBV6-5,TGTGCCAGCAGTTACTCGATTCAGGGTCGGGGTGGCTACACCTTC,CASSYSIQGRGGYTF
-,-,TRBJ1-4,TRBV6-1,TGTGCCAGCAGTCTAGACGGGACAACTAATGAAAAACTGTTTTTT,CASSLDGTTNEKLFF
-,-,TRBJ2-3,TRBV12-3/TRBV12-4,TGTGCCAGCAGTTTGAGGCTCCCACCAGATACGCAGTATTTT,CASSLRLPPDTQYF
-,TRBD1,TRBJ2-7,TRBV12-3/TRBV12-4,TGTGCCAGCAGTCCTTGGGACAGGGGCACCTACGAGCAGTACTTC,CASSPWDRGTYEQYF
-,TRBD1,TRBJ1-5,TRBV29-1,TGCAGCGTTAGTGACAGGGCGGGTCAGCCCCAGCATTTT,CSVSDRAGQPQHF
-,-,TRBJ2-5,TRBV20-1,TGCAGTGCTAGAGAAGGTACCCAAGAGACCCAGTACTTC,CSAREGTQETQYF
once,-,TRBJ2-7,TRBV12-3/TRBV12-4,TGTGCCAGCAGTTTAACGGGCGCCGGAACCCAGTACTTC,CASSLTGAGTQYF
-,-,TRBJ2-1,TRBV20-1,TGCAGTGCTAGACCGGGTCTAGGAGGCAATGAGCGGTTCTTC,CSARPGLGGNERFF
-,TRBD1,TRBJ2-7,TRBV6-1,TGTGCCAGCAATCTCCACCAGGGACAGACCTACGAGCAGTACTTC,CASNLHQGQTYEQYF
-,-,TRBJ2-7,TRBV20-1,TGCAGTGCTAGAGAGGACAGCTACGAGCAGTACTTC,CSAREDSYEQYF
-,-,TRBJ1-6,TRBV7-2,TGTGCCAGCAGCTTCTATGGGGGAAGCTCCTATAATTCACCCCTCCACTTT,CASSFYGGSSYNSPLHF
-,-,TRBJ1-2,TRBV5-5,TGTGCCAGCAGCAGTGACACGGGCTATGGCTACACCTTC,CASSSDTGYGYTF
-,TRBD1,TRBJ1-2,TRBV25-1,TGTGCCAGCAGTGACCCTCGGACAGGGGGCATCGATGGCTACACCTTC,CASSDPRTGGIDGYTF
once,-,TRBJ1-4,TRBV6-6,TGTGCCAGCAGTACAAGACAGTCAACTAATGAAAAACTGTTTTTT,CASSTRQSTNEKLFF
-,-,TRBJ1-2,TRBV12-5,TGTGCTAGTGGTTTGGTAGGAGGTCGTCATGGCTACACCTTC,CASGLVGGRHGYTF
few,-,TRBJ2-7,TRBV25-1,TGTGCCAGCAGTGTCGCGATCCCCTACGAGCAGTACTTC,CASSVAIPYEQYF
-,-,TRBJ1-5,TRBV5-6,TGTGCCAGCAGCCGAGGACCGGAGTATCAGCCCCAGCATTTT,CASSRGPEYQPQHF
few,-,TRBJ1-1,TRBV6-6,TGTGCCAGCAGTTACTCGGCCAGCCTAGGATTCACTGAAGCTTTCTTT,CASSYSASLGFTEAFF
-,TRBD2,TRBJ2-7,TRBV20-1,TGCAGTGCTAGAGATTGGGGGGGGTCCTACGAGCAGTACTTC,CSARDWGGSYEQYF
few,-,TRBJ1-2,TRBV7-9,TGTGCCAGCAGCTTACGAACCCTAAAGGGCTACACCTTC,CASSLRTLKGYTF
many,TRBD2,TRBJ2-5,TRBV5-1,TGCGCCAGCAGCTTGGATCCGACTAGCGGGGGAAAAGAGCAGTACTTC,CASSLDPTSGGKEQYF
-,-,TRBJ1-1,TRBV5-1,TGCGCCAGCAGCTCCGGGGCCGGGGGTGAAGCTTTCTTT,CASSSGAGGEAFF
-,-,TRBJ2-3,TRBV7-3,TGTGCCAGCAGCTCAATCAGGGCAGACACAGATACGCAGTATTTT,CASSSIRADTDTQYF
-,-,TRBJ1-5,TRBV27,TGTGCCAGCAGTTTATCGTGGCCGAATCAGCCCCAGCATTTT,CASSLSWPNQPQHF
few,TRBD1,TRBJ1-2,TRBV20-1,TGCAGTGCTCAATACGGACAGGGATTAGCTAACTATGGCTACACCTTC,CSAQYGQGLANYGYTF
-,-,TRBJ1-1,TRBV5-1,TGCGCCAGCAGCTTGGCCTTCTTGAACACTGAAGCTTTCTTT,CASSLAFLNTEAFF
-,-,TRBJ2-1,TRBV3-1,TGTGCCAGCAGCCAATTCCCATGGGAGGAAGGGTACAATGAGCAGTTCTTC,CASSQFPWEEGYNEQFF
-,-,TRBJ1-1,TRBV6-1,TGTGCCAGCAGTGAAGAAGGGGGGCTGAACACTGAAGCTTTCTTT,CASSEEGGLNTEAFF
few,-,TRBJ2-5,TRBV11-2,TGTGCCAGCAGCTTAGACCAGACTAGGAAGGAGACCCAGTACTTC,CASSLDQTRKETQYF
many,-,TRBJ1-2,TRBV15,TGTGCCACCAGCAGAGATCCGCAGGGGCGCGAGGGCTACACCTTC,CATSRDPQGREGYTF
-,TRBD1,TRBJ2-1,TRBV28,TGTGCCAGCAGCCCCGGACAGGGGGGATCATACAATGAGCAGTTCTTC,CASSPGQGGSYNEQFF
few,TRBD1,TRBJ1-5,TRBV12-5,TGTGCTAGTGGTCCCGGGGACAGAATCAATCAGCCCCAGCATTTT,CASGPGDRINQPQHF
-,TRBD1,TRBJ1-1,TRBV7-6,TGTGCCAGCAGCTTAGGAGACAGGGCGGAGGGGACTGAAGCTTTCTTT,CASSLGDRAEGTEAFF
-,-,TRBJ2-7,TRBV29-1,TGCAGCGTGGGCAAGACAGGCCGTACGGACGAGCAGTACTTC,CSVGKTGRTDEQYF
few,TRBD1,TRBJ2-7,TRBV7-9,TGTGCCAGCAGCCCGGGACAGCAAACGACCTACGAGCAGTACTTC,CASSPGQQTTYEQYF
few,-,TRBJ2-6,TRBV21-1,TGTGCCAGCAGCAAAGAGCAGGGAGAATATGGGGCCAACGTCCTGACTTTC,CASSKEQGEYGANVLTF
-,TRBD1,TRBJ2-7,TRBV12-3/TRBV12-4,TGTGCCAGCAGTAGGACAGGGGGGTCCGAGCAGTACTTC,CASSRTGGSEQYF
-,-,TRBJ2-3,TRBV7-2,TGTGCCAGCAGCTGGCGGGCGGGCCCAGATACGCAGTATTTT,CASSWRAGPDTQYF
few,TRBD2,TRBJ2-3,TRBV5-4,TGTGCCAGCAGCAGGACTAGCGGGGGGATCACAGATACGCAGTATTTT,CASSRTSGGITDTQYF
-,TRBD1,TRBJ2-6,TRBV7-9,TGTGCCAGCATGTCGGGACAGGGGTTCTCTGGGGCCAACGTCCTGACTTTC,CASMSGQGFSGANVLTF
many,-,TRBJ2-5,TRBV6-2/TRBV6-3,TGTGCCAGCAGTTACGGTGGGACCCAGTACTTC,CASSYGGTQYF
-,-,TRBJ2-1,TRBV5-1,TGCGCCAGCAGCGCCCGGGACATCCTGTACAATGAGCAGTTCTTC,CASSARDILYNEQFF
-,-,TRBJ2-1,TRBV3-1,TGTGCCAGCAGCCAAGTCACCTACAATGAGCAGTTCTTC,CASSQVTYNEQFF
many,TRBD2,TRBJ2-7,TRBV12-3/TRBV12-4,TGTGCCAGCAGCCTGACTAGCGGGGGAGGCGAGCAGTACTTC,CASSLTSGGGEQYF